This TCR beta chain was retrieved from a study of T cell responses to AZD1222 COVID-19 vaccine. For the study at large: Second doses were pooled across both intervals (about 4 or about 12 weeks). Overall study findings and caveats: Repertoire sampling occurred only after the peak T cell response. Reports say nearly half of spike-specific TCRs go after unmutated variant regions. Researchers report vaccine-associated CD4 TCRs spanning spike, with dominance at 160-218 and 743-854.

About this clone itself: Its antigen is not identified.

Method: immunoSEQ multiplex PCR; TCRdb's copy keeps in-frame clones and lacks some. The sample shows about 68,000 clones, 88% of them seen only once. V gave up 2 bases and J gave up 1 base, with 15 bases separating them. The V gene's germline CDR1 is ENHRY and CDR2 SYGVKD. CDR3 length: 16 amino acids. The chain employs TRBV10-3 and TRBJ2-7; possibly TRBD2 for D (6 bases). The receptor's source is an adult in good health. This specimen was peripheral blood, taken on day 0 of AZD1222 vaccination. In DNA, the CDR3 is TGTGCCATCAGTGAGAAGGAAGTAGCGGTTTCCTACGAGCAGTACTTC. It yields the protein CAISEKEVAVSYEQYF.